This T cell receptor beta chain was sequenced in a study of T cells after yellow fever vaccination. The overall study: Each low-cell-number fraction was prepared by means of SMART-Seq v4 Ultra Low Input.

Study-wide points: Across the CD4 and CD8 compartments, a small share of clonotypes was present in both. Boosting was followed by the reappearance of most primary-vaccination clones (roughly 96% CD4, around 86% CD8).

There are a few counts of this clonotype. The antigen remains unidentified. V was trimmed by 1 base and J by 6 bases, leaving 10 bases between them. The CDR3 contains 15 residues. UMIs were added to TCR cDNA along with a universal primer site when it was made by 5'RACE template switching. Using its own MiXCR run on the 5' RACE reads, TCRdb lists one record per CDR3 protein. Here the sample spans 300,000 or so distinct CDR3 sequences, 6.8% being singletons. The material was PBMCs, obtained approximately 47 days after the first yellow fever vaccination. The rearrangement links TRBV12-3 or TRBV12-4 to TRBJ1-6; no definite D call. The TCR originated in a man younger than 35 who received the YFV17D yellow fever vaccine. Here the CDR3 reads CASSLGPWGNSPLHF. CDR3 DNA: TGTGCCAGCAGTTTAGGGCCTTGGGGTAATTCACCCCTCCACTTT.